This T cell receptor (beta chain) emerged from a study of T cells expressing NK-cell markers. Study-wide background: HCMV seropositivity marked seven of the eight sequenced donors; one was seronegative.

For TCR beta, cDNA was produced by 5'RACE template switching with UMIs. TCRdb reprocessed the 5' RACE reads and stores each CDR3 protein as one record, lacking DNA. Its table records 400,000 or so distinct CDR3 sequences. CDR3 length equals 16 residues. Germline assignment: CDR1 SGHAT and CDR2 FQNNGV. Notes on the study in general: Top CD8+ clonotypes included the dominant CD3+CD56+NKG2C+ clonotypes in six donors. These clonotypes also led the CD3+CD56-NKG2C+ fraction in a handful of donors.

On this clonotype: What it recognizes is unknown.

The chain has TRBV11-2 and TRBJ2-1; with no DNA, the TCRdb D assignment of TRBD2 cannot be verified. The clonotype was recovered from a woman aged 45-59 years in good health. The material sequenced was blood T cells: a sorted CD56 or NKG2C T cell subset, CD4+ or CD8+ T cells, or bulk PBMC T cells (not recorded which). CDR3: CASSVDTGAEYNEQFF.